The rows below give T cell receptor beta chains drawn from one sample of a study of blood T cell repertoires in COVID-19. Data came from immunoSEQ multiplex PCR; TCRdb stores just in-frame clones and leaves some out. Of hundreds of thousands of clones in the sample, roughly nine tenths were seen once. The source material was PBMCs or T cells enriched from blood (not recorded which). The receptor source for this set is a man younger than 35 who had recovered from COVID-19. The CDR3 runs from the conserved cysteine through the conserved F or W. The D gene is left open where the match is weak. Some rows have no size entry. The others give once, few or many, or a class for an expanded clone.

-,TRBD1,TRBJ1-2,TRBV5-6,TGTGCCACCCAACGACAGGGCAACTATGGCTACACCTTC,CATQRQGNYGYTF
-,-,TRBJ1-1,TRBV5-1,TGCGCCAGCAGCTTACAGGTCGGAGGGATGAACACTGAAGCTTTCTTT,CASSLQVGGMNTEAFF
-,TRBD2,TRBJ2-1,TRBV19,TGTGCCAGCGGGACTAGCCCTTTTAGCTCCTACAATGAGCAGTTCTTC,CASGTSPFSSYNEQFF
-,TRBD1,TRBJ1-1,TRBV2,TGTGCCAGCAGTGATTCGGGACAGGGCATCGCGGTTGAGGACACTGAAGCTTTCTTT,CASSDSGQGIAVEDTEAFF
once,-,TRBJ2-7,TRBV12-3/TRBV12-4,TGTGCCAGCAGTCAAACCCCCGGCGAGCAGTACTTC,CASSQTPGEQYF
-,TRBD2,TRBJ2-2,TRBV24-1,TGTGCCACCAGTGATTTTGCGGGAGGAATCACCGGGGAGCTGTTTTTT,CATSDFAGGITGELFF
-,TRBD1,TRBJ1-2,TRBV2,TGTGCCAGCAGAACCCGGACAGGGTATGGCTACACCTTC,CASRTRTGYGYTF
-,TRBD1,TRBJ1-2,TRBV29-1,TGCAGCGCTCACAGGGGAGCTAACTATGGCTACACCTTC,CSAHRGANYGYTF
-,-,TRBJ1-2,TRBV5-1,TGCGCCAGCAGCTTGGAGGCACAGTACTATGGCTACACCTTC,CASSLEAQYYGYTF
-,TRBD2,TRBJ2-7,TRBV27,TGTGCCAGCAGTGCCCTAGCGGGGCCAACCTACGAGCAGTACTTC,CASSALAGPTYEQYF
once,TRBD1,TRBJ2-2,TRBV7-3,TGTGCCAGCAGCTTGACAGGGACAGGGGGGCCCGGGGAGCTGTTTTTT,CASSLTGTGGPGELFF
-,-,TRBJ2-1,TRBV7-8,TGTGCCAGCAGCTTAGGTAGTAGCGGCCTCTACAATGAGCAGTTCTTC,CASSLGSSGLYNEQFF
-,-,TRBJ1-4,TRBV4-3,TGCGCCAGCAGGGGGGCGGAGGAAAAACTGTTTTTT,CASRGAEEKLFF
once,TRBD2,TRBJ2-3,TRBV4-3,TGCGCCAGCAGCTTCCGACTAGCGGGTCTCACAGATACGCAGTATTTT,CASSFRLAGLTDTQYF
-,-,TRBJ1-5,TRBV28,TGTGCCAGCAGTGTACACCTTAGCAATCAGCCCCAGCATTTT,CASSVHLSNQPQHF
-,-,TRBJ2-5,TRBV30,TGTGCCTGGAGTACGGGGGAGACCCAGTACTTC,CAWSTGETQYF
-,-,TRBJ1-4,TRBV28,TGTGCCAGCAGTTTGCTCAGGGGTGAACTGTTTTTT,CASSLLRGELFF
-,TRBD1,TRBJ2-5,TRBV5-1,TGCGCCAGCAGCTTGGCCCGGGGACAGCGCATACAAGAGACCCAGTACTTC,CASSLARGQRIQETQYF
-,-,TRBJ1-2,TRBV6-5,TGTGCCAGCAGTCTGCAGGGTTCCGACTATGGCTACACCTTC,CASSLQGSDYGYTF
-,-,TRBJ1-2,TRBV4-2,TGTGCCAGCAGCCAAGTACCCAGGAATAGGGGCTTC,CASSQVPRNRGF
-,-,TRBJ2-6,TRBV7-2,TGTGCCAGCAGCGACAGGAACTCTGGGGCCAACGTCCTGACTTTC,CASSDRNSGANVLTF
-,-,TRBJ2-1,TRBV27,TGTGCCAGCAGTTTATCCCAGGGCCGTAATGAGCAGTTCTTC,CASSLSQGRNEQFF
-,-,TRBJ2-3,TRBV3-1/TRBV3-2,TGTGCCAGCAGCCAAGATCGGAGTGGGAGGTGGGGTGGTACGCAGTATTTT,CASSQDRSGRWGGTQYF
-,TRBD1,TRBJ1-2,TRBV18,TGTGCCAGCTCTAGAGGGACAGCCCCGGGAAGCTATGGCTACACCTTC,CASSRGTAPGSYGYTF
-,-,TRBJ1-5,TRBV7-2,TGTGCCAGCAGCTTATCCGGCCAGGGAAGTCAGCCCCAGCATTTT,CASSLSGQGSQPQHF
-,-,TRBJ1-1,TRBV14,TGTGCCAGCAGCCCCCGGAGCGGCGCCATGATAGGAGCTTTCTTT,CASSPRSGAMIGAFF
few,-,TRBJ2-7,TRBV13,TGTGCCAGCAGCTTAAGCGACGAGCAGTACTTC,CASSLSDEQYF
-,TRBD1,TRBJ1-2,TRBV5-8,TGTGCCAGCAGCTTGGTGGACAGGGCCCAACATGGCTACACCTTC,CASSLVDRAQHGYTF
-,-,TRBJ1-5,TRBV21-1,TGTGCCAGCAGCAACCCAATACAGGGGGCTAGCAATCAGCCCCAGCATTTT,CASSNPIQGASNQPQHF
-,TRBD2,TRBJ2-7,TRBV6-5,TGTGCCAGCAGTTTGACTAGCGGCTACGAGCAGTACTTC,CASSLTSGYEQYF
-,-,TRBJ2-3,TRBV2,TGTGCCAGCAGAACTAGCCCCGGCACAGATACGCAGTATTTT,CASRTSPGTDTQYF
-,-,TRBJ2-2,TRBV11-3,TGTGCCAGCAGCTTAGGTAGTGCCGGGGAGCTGTTTTTT,CASSLGSAGELFF
-,TRBD1,TRBJ1-1,TRBV11-3,TGTGCCAGCAGCTTGGCGACAGGGATTGAAGCTTTCTTT,CASSLATGIEAFF
-,-,TRBJ1-1,TRBV7-9,TGTGCCAGCAGTCGACCAGGGTTGGGGAACACTGAAGCTTTCTTT,CASSRPGLGNTEAFF
-,-,TRBJ2-7,TRBV6-5,TGTGCCAGCAGTCAAAACAGGGACGACGAGCAGTACTTC,CASSQNRDDEQYF
-,-,TRBJ1-5,TRBV7-2,TGTGCCAGCAGTTTACAGGGATGGAGTCAGCCCCAGCATTTT,CASSLQGWSQPQHF
-,-,TRBJ1-1,TRBV5-1,TGCGCCAGCAGCCAGGACAGAGCGAACACTGAAGCTTTCTTT,CASSQDRANTEAFF
-,TRBD2,TRBJ2-1,TRBV5-6,TGTGCCAGCAGCGCTACACTAGCGGTTTCCTACAATGAGCAGTTCTTC,CASSATLAVSYNEQFF
once,TRBD1,TRBJ2-3,TRBV28,TGTGCCAGCAGTCAAGGGGACAGGGTGGCTTCTACGCAGTATTTT,CASSQGDRVASTQYF
-,TRBD1,TRBJ1-5,TRBV18,TGTGCCAGCTCACCCGGACAGGGACGAGGTCAGCCCCAGCATTTT,CASSPGQGRGQPQHF
few,-,TRBJ1-4,TRBV6-5,TGTGCCAGCAGGATTTACAGGGATAATGAAAAACTGTTTTTT,CASRIYRDNEKLFF
-,TRBD1,TRBJ1-2,TRBV30,TGTGCCTGGGCCAGACAGGGCGGCGGCTACACCTTC,CAWARQGGGYTF
-,-,TRBJ2-7,TRBV28,TGTGCCAGCAAAATAGGGGCCAGTCCCGCTTTCTACGAGCAGTACTTC,CASKIGASPAFYEQYF
-,-,TRBJ2-3,TRBV6-6,TGTGCCAGCAGTTACTCCAGGAAGGAAGGGCAGTATTTT,CASSYSRKEGQYF
-,-,TRBJ1-2,TRBV24-1,TGTGCCACCAGTGACCCTGGGGAGTCTCATGGCTACACCTTC,CATSDPGESHGYTF